Listed here are 4 T cell receptor beta chains from one sample, sequenced in a study of T cell repertoires in aging, cancer and after chemotherapy. Peripheral blood genomic DNA, not sorted cells or RNA, was the template. A mixed TRB-A/B primer pool amplified rearranged TRB by multiplex touch-down PCR. TCRdb independently ran MiXCR on the multiplex PCR reads; one entry per CDR3 protein. The table records thousands of distinct CDR3 sequences, around 28% of them present only once. The sample was blood. These receptors all stem from a human donor with a solid tumor.

This clonotype showed up just a few times. The chain is built from TRBV20-1 and TRBJ2-3, with 7 positions matching TRBD1. The length of the CDR3 is 15 residues. Germline V gene data show CDR1 as DFQATT and CDR2 as SNEGSKA (reference sequence). With V trimmed by 2 bases and J by 1 base, 6 bases remained unmatched. The CDR3 loop is CSARKGGPGTDTQYF. The CDR3 nucleotides are TGCAGTGCTAGAAAAGGGGGCCCGGGCACAGATACGCAGTATTTT.

The genes are TRBV20-1 and TRBJ2-3; 9 bases match TRBD2. Germline loops: CDR1 DFQATT, CDR2 SNEGSKA (reference sequence). V shed 5 bases and J 2 bases; nucleotides not matched to a gene: 8. This CDR3 has 15 residues. This CDR3 is CSAGASGEFTDTQYF. CDR3 sequence (DNA): TGCAGTGCTGGGGCTAGCGGGGAATTCACAGATACGCAGTATTTT.

This clonotype was seen a handful of times. The CDR3 DNA follows: TGTGCCAGCAGCTTGGGGACAGGGTTCCCTCAAGAGACCCAGTACTTC. Translated: CASSLGTGFPQETQYF. The rearrangement links TRBV5-6 to TRBJ2-5; 8 bases align to TRBD1. From germline, CDR1 is SGHDT and CDR2 YYEEEE. The CDR3 spans 16 residues. The J segment lost 2 bases and the V segment lost 0 bases, leaving 6 bases of the junction unmatched. Drawing the rest from reference TRBV5-6 and TRBJ2-5, the complete variable domain is DAGVTQSPTHLIKTRGQQVTLRCSPKSGHDTVSWYQQALGQGPQFIFQYYEEEERQRGNFPDRFSGHQFPNYSSELNVNALLLGDSALYLCASSLGTGFPQETQYFGPGTRLLVL.

On this clonotype: At one end, the junction sequence differs from germline, possibly due to a read error. The genes are TRBV7-7 and TRBJ2-3; the match to TRBD2 covers 13 bases. The CDR3 is 16 amino acids. CDR1 and CDR2 (germline): SSHAT, FNYEAQ (reference sequence). CDR3: CASSPGLAGPTDTQYF. The DNA of the CDR3 is TGTGCTAGCAGCCCGGGACTAGCGGGGCCCACAGATACGCAGTATTTT.